A selection of T cell receptor beta chains follows, all from one sample in a study of blood T cell repertoires in COVID-19. Produced via immunoSEQ multiplex PCR; TCRdb's table is partial and in-frame only. The sample holds 150,000 to 200,000 clones, more than 75% seen once. Sequencing was done on a sample of peripheral blood. The source of these receptors is a man aged 40-49 years with acute or convalescent COVID-19. Both conserved end residues are part of each CDR3. The D gene is left open where the match is weak. Size values are once, few and many counts, or a class for expanded clones, and some rows have none.

TRBV7-8	NA	TRBJ1-1	TRBD1	TGTGCCAGCAGCTTATATCCGGGACAGGGTAGCACTGAAGCTTTCTTT	CASSLYPGQGSTEAFF
TRBV28	few	TRBJ2-2	NA	TGTGCCAGCAGTTCCAGTCACACCGGGGAGCTGTTTTTT	CASSSSHTGELFF
TRBV5-4	NA	TRBJ2-5	NA	TGTGCCAGCAGCTTGGACCCACTAGGGGAGACCCAGTACTTC	CASSLDPLGETQYF
TRBV2	once	TRBJ2-2	TRBD1	TGTGCCAGCGCCGGGACAGTCTTACGGGAGCTGTTTTTT	CASAGTVLRELFF
TRBV12-3/TRBV12-4	NA	TRBJ2-1	NA	TGTGCCAGCAAATTTCGGGATGAGCAGTTCTTC	CASKFRDEQFF
TRBV27	NA	TRBJ1-1	NA	TGTGCCAGCAGCCCCCGGCACAGGGCGTCCATGAACACTGAAGCTTTCTTT	CASSPRHRASMNTEAFF
TRBV3-1/TRBV3-2	NA	TRBJ2-3	TRBD1	TGTGCCAGCAGCAGGGGGACAGGGGCACGGACAGATACGCAGTATTTT	CASSRGTGARTDTQYF
TRBV5-4	NA	TRBJ2-5	NA	TGTGCCAGCAGCTCCCGGTCGGGTTTAGAGACCCAGTACTTC	CASSSRSGLETQYF
TRBV5-6	NA	TRBJ2-7	NA	TGTGCCAGCAGCTTCGGAACGGGAAGCTACGAGCAGTACTTC	CASSFGTGSYEQYF
TRBV27	NA	TRBJ1-2	TRBD1	TGTGCCAGCAGTTTATCTTTTGGGGCAGGGGGCGACGACTATGGCTACACCTTC	CASSLSFGAGGDDYGYTF
TRBV3-1/TRBV3-2	NA	TRBJ1-6	NA	TGTGCCAGCAGCCAATCTTTCAGGGGTCGGGAATCACCCCTCCACTTT	CASSQSFRGRESPLHF
TRBV9	NA	TRBJ2-7	NA	TGTGCCAGCAGCGTACGCGCCTTTTCCTACGAGCAGTACTTC	CASSVRAFSYEQYF
TRBV2	NA	TRBJ1-2	NA	TGTGCCAGCAGTGAACGGGAGGATAATGGCTACACCTTC	CASSEREDNGYTF
TRBV12-3/TRBV12-4	NA	TRBJ2-5	NA	TGTGCCAGCAGCCTGACTAACCAAGAGACCCAGTACTTC	CASSLTNQETQYF
TRBV19	NA	TRBJ2-3	NA	TGTGCCAGTAACCTTGGGGCCACAGATACGCAGTATTTT	CASNLGATDTQYF
TRBV4-1	few	TRBJ1-2	NA	TGCGCCAGCAGCCCGGCGGGGGGCTATGGCTACACCTTC	CASSPAGGYGYTF
TRBV5-6	NA	TRBJ2-3	TRBD2	TGTGCCAGCAGCCCCGAATTGCGGGAGGGATGGACCACAGATACGCAGTATTTT	CASSPELREGWTTDTQYF
TRBV18	NA	TRBJ1-1	TRBD1	TGTGCCAGCTCAATTAACAGGGGGCTGAACACTGAAGCTTTCTTT	CASSINRGLNTEAFF
TRBV11-1	NA	TRBJ2-3	NA	TGTGCCAGCAGCTCGGGGGGCACAGATACGCAGTATTTT	CASSSGGTDTQYF
TRBV10-3	once	TRBJ1-2	TRBD1	TGTGCCACCTTATCCGGGGACAGAGAAGGTTACTATGGCTACACCTTC	CATLSGDREGYYGYTF
TRBV6-2/TRBV6-3	NA	TRBJ1-5	TRBD1	TGTGCCAGCAGTTCATTGACAGGGAAACAGCCCCAGCATTTT	CASSSLTGKQPQHF
TRBV6-5	NA	TRBJ1-1	TRBD1	TGTGCCAGCACGTTGACAGGGGAGGACACTGAAGCTTTCTTT	CASTLTGEDTEAFF
TRBV19	few	TRBJ2-3	NA	TGTGCCAGTAGTATCCGGGTGCCCGCAGATACGCAGTATTTT	CASSIRVPADTQYF
TRBV4-1	NA	TRBJ1-2	TRBD1	TGCGCCAGCAGCCAAGGAAGTAAAGGGGGCCCCCTCAACTATGGCTACACCTTC	CASSQGSKGGPLNYGYTF
TRBV28	NA	TRBJ2-6	NA	TGTGCCAGCAGTTCCTCTTCCTCTGGGGCCAACGTCCTGACTTTC	CASSSSSSGANVLTF
TRBV9	NA	TRBJ1-2	TRBD1	TGTGCCAGCAGCCCTGGACAGGGGACCCACTATGGCTACACCTTC	CASSPGQGTHYGYTF
TRBV7-3	NA	TRBJ2-2	TRBD2	TGTGCCAGCAGCTTAGTAGCGGGGTTAACCGGGGAGCTGTTTTTT	CASSLVAGLTGELFF
TRBV27	NA	TRBJ1-2	TRBD1	TGTGCCAGCAGTTATAAACAGGGGAACGGCTATGGCTACACCTTC	CASSYKQGNGYGYTF
TRBV5-4	NA	TRBJ1-2	NA	TGTGCCAGCAGACGGGACACCACTAACTATGGCTACACCTTC	CASRRDTTNYGYTF
TRBV19	NA	TRBJ2-1	NA	TGTGCCAGTAGTATAGATGGCAGGGTGACCTACAATGAGCAGTTCTTC	CASSIDGRVTYNEQFF
TRBV5-4	NA	TRBJ2-1	TRBD1	TGTGCCAGCAGCAGCGGACAGGGGCGGTCGGTGGACAATGAGCAGTTCTTC	CASSSGQGRSVDNEQFF
TRBV7-2	NA	TRBJ1-5	TRBD1	TGTGCCAGCAGCTTGAACACAGGGGTTCGTAATCAGCCCCAGCATTTT	CASSLNTGVRNQPQHF
TRBV5-6	NA	TRBJ1-2	TRBD1	TGTGCCAGCAGCCCCGGGACAGGGAAGGTTGATGGCTACACCTTC	CASSPGTGKVDGYTF
TRBV2	NA	TRBJ1-1	NA	TGTGCCAGCAGTGAACAAGCCCCAAGAGTCACTGAAGCTTTCTTT	CASSEQAPRVTEAFF
TRBV10-1	NA	TRBJ1-2	TRBD1	TGCGCCAGCAGTGGGGACAGGGAGGACTATGGCTACACCTTC	CASSGDREDYGYTF
TRBV10-3	NA	TRBJ1-2	NA	TGTGCCATCAGTGTCAGGCTTGAGTCCGCTTATGGCTACACCTTC	CAISVRLESAYGYTF
TRBV5-1	NA	TRBJ1-3	TRBD1	TGCGCCAGCAGCCAAGGGACAGGGGCGGACTCTGGAAACACCATATATTTT	CASSQGTGADSGNTIYF
TRBV11-2	NA	TRBJ2-3	TRBD2	TGTGCCAGCAGCTTAAGTGGACTAGCGGGGTTTAGCACAGATACGCAGTATTTT	CASSLSGLAGFSTDTQYF
TRBV10-3	NA	TRBJ1-1	TRBD1	TGTGCCATCAGTACAGGGGGGGAGAACACTGAAGCTTTCTTT	CAISTGGENTEAFF
TRBV10-3	NA	TRBJ2-5	NA	TGTGCCATCTCCAAAGAGAACCAAGAGACCCAGTACTTC	CAISKENQETQYF
TRBV5-1	NA	TRBJ2-2	TRBD2	TGCGCCAGCAGCCCCACCGCGGCCGGGGGGGCCCGGTTGGTCGGGGAGCTGTTTTTT	CASSPTAAGGARLVGELFF
TRBV7-4	NA	TRBJ1-6	TRBD1	TGTGCCAGCAGCTCTAAGATACAGGGGTCCTATAATTCACCCCTCCACTTT	CASSSKIQGSYNSPLHF
TRBV29-1	NA	TRBJ1-5	NA	TGCAGCGTTCGCACGGGGAGCAATCAGCCCCAGCATTTT	CSVRTGSNQPQHF
TRBV10-1	NA	TRBJ2-1	NA	TGCGCCAGCAGTGAGTTCGAGTCGCCAAAGGGGAATGAGCAGTTCTTC	CASSEFESPKGNEQFF
TRBV2	NA	TRBJ1-1	NA	TGTGCCAGCAGTCCGACCCGACAGATGAACACTGAAGCTTTCTTT	CASSPTRQMNTEAFF
TRBV29-1	NA	TRBJ2-1	TRBD2	TGCAGCACCCGAGCGGGGGGGGTCAATGAGCAGTTCTTC	CSTRAGGVNEQFF
TRBV28	NA	TRBJ2-1	NA	TGTGCCAGCAGTTTTTCCAGCGACCCGACGAATGAGCAGTTCTTC	CASSFSSDPTNEQFF
TRBV19	NA	TRBJ2-1	NA	TGTGCCAGTAGTCCACGAGCGCTCAGGGCGTCCTACAATGAGCAGTTCTTC	CASSPRALRASYNEQFF
TRBV5-4	few	TRBJ1-2	NA	TGTGCCAGCAGCTTGGCCAGGGAGGTCTATGGCTACACCTTC	CASSLAREVYGYTF